Following are 31 T cell receptor beta chains from one sample sequenced in a study of blood T cells in healthy people across ages. Primers used in a second PCR of about 6 to 11 cycles were a sample-barcoded 5' primer and a J-beta primer mix. TCRdb itself ran the 5' RACE reads through MiXCR, one entry per CDR3 protein. The sample has some 1.6 million distinct CDR3 sequences, roughly a third seen once. Sequencing input: blood. These receptor sequences come from a woman aged 25 to 45 in good health.

The chain uses TRBV20-1 and TRBJ2-1; the match to TRBD2 covers 14 bases. In germline, CDR1 is DFQATT, CDR2 SNEGSKA (reference sequence). The junction had 3 bases not matched to a gene; V was cut back by 1 base and J by 10 bases. The CDR3 has 14 residues. This CDR3 is CSARGGLAGEEQFF. DNA for the CDR3: TGCAGTGCTAGAGGGGGACTAGCGGGAGAAGAGCAGTTCTTC.

The sample holds a few counts of this clonotype. The chain recombines TRBV7-3 with TRBJ1-1; 9 nucleotides align to TRBD1. The CDR3 runs to 15 residues. Germline-derived CDR1 and CDR2 are SGHTA and FQGTGA. Losses at the gene ends were 5 bases for V and 4 bases for J; bases not matched to a gene: 8. This CDR3 reads CASSPSGTGFTEAFF. CDR3 nucleotides: TGTGCCAGCAGCCCGTCCGGGACAGGGTTCACTGAAGCTTTCTTT.

The sample holds a few counts of this clonotype. V gene TRBV7-6 combines with J gene TRBJ2-3, with a possible D match to TRBD2 (6 bases). Trimming took 5 bases from V and 2 from J, leaving 11 bases between them. This CDR3 comprises 14 residues. Per the germline V gene, CDR1 is SGHVS and CDR2 is FNYEAQ. The CDR3 DNA reads as TGTGCCAGCAGCGGTGGGCGGGACACAGATACGCAGTATTTT. Amino acids: CASSGGRDTDTQYF.

V and J are TRBV30 and TRBJ1-5; 7 bases match TRBD1. After removal of 3 bases from V and 4 bases from J, the junction contained 6 bases not matched to a gene. The germline gives CDR1 GTSNPN, CDR2 SVGIG (reference sequence). The CDR3 spans 14 residues. The chain's CDR3 is CAWRRGPGNQPQHF. The CDR3 DNA sequence: TGTGCCTGGAGAAGGGGGCCGGGGAATCAGCCCCAGCATTTT. Looking up the rest from reference TRBV30 and TRBJ1-5 gives the full variable domain: SQTIHQWPATLVQPVGSPLSLECTVEGTSNPNLYWYRQAAGRGLQLLFYSVGIGQISSEVPQNLSASRPQDRQFILSSKKLLLSDSGFYLCAWRRGPGNQPQHFGDGTRLSIL.

In this sample, this clonotype turned up a few times. The chain employs TRBV7-3 and TRBJ2-3; TRBD2 aligns across 9 bases. Germline V gene lookup returns CDR1 SGHTA and CDR2 FQGTGA. This CDR3 is built from 16 residues. V shed 4 bases and J 1 base; nucleotides not matched to a gene: 6. As DNA, the CDR3 is TGTGCCAGCAGCTCCTCTAGCGGGGTGGGCACAGATACGCAGTATTTT. Translating gives CASSSSSGVGTDTQYF.

V and J are TRBV9 and TRBJ1-2; unclear D gene. The germline gives CDR1 SGDLS, CDR2 YYNGEE. The CDR3 sequence is 14 residues long. V was shortened by 3 bases and J by 2 bases, with 11 bases between the two germline ends. DNA for the CDR3: TGTGCCAGCAGCGCCATCGTGGGAAACTATGGCTACACCTTC. This gives the protein CASSAIVGNYGYTF.

This clonotype showed up just a few times. The J gene is TRBJ2-3, the V gene TRBV4-1, with TRBD2 matching 9 bases. Germline CDR1 MGHRA, CDR2 YSYEKL. The CDR3 extends over 19 amino acids. The J segment lost 0 bases and the V segment lost 4 bases, leaving 14 bases of the junction unmatched. DNA for the CDR3: TGCGCCAGCAGCCTTCTCCCGGGACTAGCTTCTTCGAGCACAGATACGCAGTATTTT. Translation gives CASSLLPGLASSSTDTQYF.

In its sample, this clonotype was seen a few times. V is TRBV20-1 and J is TRBJ2-1, with D perhaps matching TRBD1 (6 bases). Trimming removed 6 bases from V and 0 bases from J, with 15 bases in between. CDR3 length: 15 amino acids. In germline, CDR1 is DFQATT, CDR2 SNEGSKA (reference sequence). The CDR3 nucleotides are TGCAGTGCCCGACAGGCCACCCCCTCCTACAATGAGCAGTTCTTC. Its translation: CSARQATPSYNEQFF.

V and J are TRBV30 and TRBJ1-2, with unresolved D. The V end was cut by 1 base, the J end by 5 bases, with 17 bases between. Germline CDR1 is GTSNPN and CDR2 is SVGIG (reference sequence). The CDR3 consists of 15 residues. The CDR3 DNA sequence: TGTGCCTGGAGTGCCCCCCGTCTCGGGCCTTATGGCTACACCTTC. Translating it yields CAWSAPRLGPYGYTF. The complete variable domain, with remaining parts taken from reference TRBV30 and TRBJ1-2, reads SQTIHQWPATLVQPVGSPLSLECTVEGTSNPNLYWYRQAAGRGLQLLFYSVGIGQISSEVPQNLSASRPQDRQFILSSKKLLLSDSGFYLCAWSAPRLGPYGYTFGSGTRLTVV.

The chain combines TRBV29-1 with TRBJ2-7; D not resolved. The CDR3 sequence is 12 residues long. V was trimmed by 3 bases and J by 0 bases, leaving 6 bases between them. Germline V gene lookup returns CDR1 SQVTM and CDR2 ANQGSEA. The CDR3 DNA reads as TGCAGCGTTGAGAACTTCTCCTACGAGCAGTACTTC. This gives the protein CSVENFSYEQYF.

This clonotype was recorded a few times. One junction end does not reproduce the germline sequence, and a read error may be involved. This sequence joins TRBV10-3 and TRBJ2-1; D uncertain. This CDR3 is built from 14 residues. Germline V gene lookup returns CDR1 ENHRY and CDR2 SYGVKD. The CDR3 sequence is CAIRESKVDNEQFF. The CDR3 DNA reads TGTGCCATCAGGGAGTCCAAAGTAGACAATGAGCAGTTCTTC.

The J gene is TRBJ1-1, the V gene TRBV7-2; no clear D gene. The length of the CDR3 is 15 residues. Trimming removed 5 bases from V and 0 bases from J, with 13 bases in between. Germline assignment: CDR1 SGHTA and CDR2 FQGNSA. Here the CDR3 reads CASSRRAGMNTEAFF. CDR3 sequence (DNA): TGTGCCAGCAGCCGGCGCGCGGGGATGAACACTGAAGCTTTCTTT.

In its sample, this clonotype was seen once. This sequence joins TRBV28 and TRBJ1-1, with 7 bases aligning to TRBD1. With V trimmed by 6 bases and J by 5 bases, 9 bases remained unmatched. There are 14 residues in the CDR3. The germline V gene has CDR1 MDHEN and CDR2 SYDVKM. The CDR3 coding sequence is TGTGCCAGCAGGCGCCAGGGGGGAATAACTGAAGCTTTCTTT. Its translation: CASRRQGGITEAFF.

The sample holds a few counts of this clonotype. The chain combines TRBV7-2 with TRBJ2-3, with TRBD2 matching 8 bases. The V and J ends lost 5 bases and 6 bases, in that order; junction bases with no gene match: 10. CDR1 and CDR2 (germline): SGHTA, FQGNSA. The CDR3 consists of 15 residues. The CDR3 DNA is TGTGCCAGCAGCCCATCTTGGCGGGGGGACGATACGCAGTATTTT. This sequence encodes CASSPSWRGDDTQYF.

This rearrangement joins TRBV20-1 to TRBJ2-5, with 8 bases identical to TRBD1. The J call may not be correct, given that the DNA end is closer to TRBJ2-7. Germline CDR1 reads DFQATT; CDR2 reads SNEGSKA (reference sequence). This CDR3 comprises 14 residues. CDR3 bases: TGCAGTGCTAGGGGTCCTACAGGGGGTTACGAGCAGTACTTC. Encoded protein: CSARGPTGGYEQYF.

Many counts were recorded for this clonotype. The chain recombines TRBV11-1 with TRBJ2-1; D unclear. V was clipped by 8 bases and J by 6 bases, with 11 bases between them. Germline assignment: CDR1 SGHAT and CDR2 FQDESV (reference sequence). CDR3 size: 12 residues. In DNA form, the CDR3 reads TGTGCCAGCGTCTCAGGTTTCAATGAGCAGTTCTTC. It specifies CASVSGFNEQFF.

V is TRBV2 and J is TRBJ1-2; D not resolved. Germline assignment: CDR1 SNHLY and CDR2 FYNNEI. The CDR3 is made up of 12 amino acids. V lost 2 bases and J lost 4, with 5 bases in between. The CDR3 DNA follows: TGTGCCAGCAGTGAAACCAGCTATGGCTACACCTTC. This translates into CASSETSYGYTF.

The V and J genes are TRBV2 and TRBJ2-1, with D possibly matching TRBD1 (5 bases). The germline V gene has CDR1 SNHLY and CDR2 FYNNEI. The CDR3 totals 12 residues. The germline V and J ends were trimmed by 6 bases and 10 bases, with 13 bases remaining between them. The chain's CDR3 is CASRSTDTEQFF. In DNA form, the CDR3 reads TGTGCCAGCAGATCGACAGATACGGAGCAGTTCTTC.

The rearrangement joins TRBV12-3 or TRBV12-4 to TRBJ2-2; 10 bases line up with TRBD1. The CDR3 spans 16 residues. V was pared by 4 bases and J by 1 base, with 3 bases of the junction left unmatched. The chain's CDR3 is CASSSGTGVNTGELFF. The CDR3 coding sequence is TGTGCCAGCAGTTCCGGGACAGGGGTGAACACCGGGGAGCTGTTTTTT.

The J gene is TRBJ1-1, the V gene TRBV30; 10 bases align to TRBD1. J gave up 4 bases and V 1 base, and 6 bases lay outside the gene matches. The CDR3 has 15 amino acids. Looked up from germline, CDR1 is GTSNPN and CDR2 is SVGIG (reference sequence). CDR3 region: CAWSGPGTGVTEAFF. DNA of the CDR3: TGTGCCTGGAGTGGTCCCGGGACAGGGGTCACTGAAGCTTTCTTT.

The chain joins TRBV4-2 to TRBJ2-7; TRBD2 aligns across 11 bases. Germline V gene sequence: CDR1 LGHNA, CDR2 YNFKEQ. V gave up 4 bases and J gave up 1 base; unmatched junction bases: 12. The CDR3 loop spans 18 amino acids. The CDR3 region is CASSPGKGLAVKSYEQYF. The DNA for the CDR3 is TGTGCCAGCAGCCCCGGGAAGGGACTAGCGGTAAAATCCTACGAGCAGTACTTC.

The sample holds a few counts of this clonotype. This chain joins TRBV29-1 and TRBJ2-3; D remains unclear. V lost 7 bases and J lost 8, with 19 bases in between. The CDR3 loop spans 13 amino acids. Per germline, CDR1 SQVTM and CDR2 ANQGSEA. The DNA of the CDR3 is TGCAGCGGCCGCGGCTTAGGGAAGGGTACGCAGTATTTT. It codes for CSGRGLGKGTQYF.

This chain joins TRBV27 and TRBJ2-5; D ambiguous. Germline CDR1 MNHEY, CDR2 SMNVEV (reference sequence). Trimming left V 4 bases short and J 2 bases short, with 11 bases between. The CDR3 spans 14 residues. CDR3 amino acids: CASSSYSSQETQYF. The CDR3 region has the DNA TGTGCCAGCAGTTCCTACTCCTCTCAAGAGACCCAGTACTTC.

The rearrangement joins TRBV7-6 to TRBJ2-2; 13 bases map to TRBD2. V dropped 5 bases and J dropped 4; count of bases not matched to a gene: 4. The CDR3 spans 16 residues. The germline CDR1 and CDR2 sequences are SGHVS and FNYEAQ. The CDR3: CASSPGTSGTTGELFF. CDR3 coding DNA: TGTGCCAGCAGCCCCGGGACTAGCGGGACCACCGGGGAGCTGTTTTTT.

This chain links TRBV27 with TRBJ2-1; 10 nucleotides line up with TRBD1. CDR1 and CDR2 (germline): MNHEY, SMNVEV (reference sequence). This CDR3 has 15 amino acids. Trimming removed 2 bases from V and 6 bases from J; junction bases left unmatched: 4. CDR3 region: CASSLGTGATNEQFF. The CDR3 nucleotides are TGTGCCAGCAGTTTAGGGACAGGGGCCACCAATGAGCAGTTCTTC.

The table lists this clonotype with many counts. This chain uses TRBV7-8 with TRBJ1-5, with 7 bases fitting TRBD1. CDR1 and CDR2 (germline): SGHVS, FQNEAQ. The CDR3 has 14 residues. Germline trimming cut 6 bases from V and 2 bases from J; bases unmatched to any gene: 4. This chain's CDR3 is CASSSQGGNQPQHF. The DNA of the CDR3 is TGTGCCAGCAGTTCCCAGGGGGGCAATCAGCCCCAGCATTTT.

The V call is TRBV5-1, the J call TRBJ2-5, with D uncertain. This CDR3 region has 14 residues. In germline, CDR1 is SGHRS, CDR2 YFSETQ. V gave up 0 bases and J gave up 1 base, with 7 bases separating them. CDR3 loop: CASSLEVSQETQYF. CDR3 DNA: TGCGCCAGCAGCTTGGAGGTCAGCCAAGAGACCCAGTACTTC.

The chain combines TRBV6-5 with TRBJ2-5; no clear D. The length of the CDR3 is 12 residues. V was trimmed by 10 bases and J by 7 bases, leaving 16 bases between them. Looked up from germline, CDR1 is MNHEY and CDR2 is SVGAGI. DNA for the CDR3: TGTGCCACCTCCCCTTACCTAGGGACCCAGTACTTC. Translation: CATSPYLGTQYF.

This clonotype was counted between two and nine times. The CDR3 here is CSARDLSEVQETQYF. The CDR3 DNA reads TGCAGTGCTAGAGATCTGTCGGAGGTCCAGGAGACCCAGTACTTC. The genes are TRBV20-1 and TRBJ2-5; D may be TRBD2 (5 bases). This CDR3 has 15 amino acids. Germline CDR1 is DFQATT and CDR2 is SNEGSKA (reference sequence). Trimming left V 0 bases short and J 5 bases short, with 16 bases between.

The chain recombines TRBV11-2 with TRBJ2-6; 7 bases align to TRBD1. The CDR3 covers 16 residues. V trimming: 2 bases; J trimming: 2 bases; junction bases outside the gene matches: 3. Germline-derived CDR1 and CDR2 are SGHAT and FQNNGV. The CDR3 bases are TGTGCCAGCAGCTTATGGGGACAGACTGGGGCCAACGTCCTGACTTTC. Its translation is CASSLWGQTGANVLTF.

There are a few counts of this clonotype. The chain combines TRBV29-1 with TRBJ1-2; possibly TRBD1 for D (6 bases). The V gene's germline CDR1 is SQVTM and CDR2 ANQGSEA. This CDR3 has 12 residues. V lost 6 bases and J 3 bases, leaving 11 bases between the germline ends. CDR3 DNA: TGCAGCGTCACAGGGTTGTACTATGGCTACACCTTC. Protein product: CSVTGLYYGYTF.